This T cell receptor (beta chain) was identified during a study of T cells in Graves' hyperthyroidism and ophthalmopathy (dated by TCRdb to between 2018 and 2021). In the study overall: A discovery cohort of around 98 patients, roughly 43 with Graves' ophthalmopathy and approximately 55 with stable Graves' hyperthyroidism, was used to find distinguishing TCR V-J signatures. Whether ophthalmopathy could be predicted prospectively was tested in an independent validation cohort made up of under 20 hyperthyroidism patients plus 17 patients who later progressed to ophthalmopathy. The roughly 90 discovery patients were divided at random into training and test sets in a 7:3 ratio. In addition, the study compared T-cell repertoires in thyroid tissue and in blood from about six Graves' hyperthyroidism patients. Once sampling was done, hyperthyroidism patients were given methimazole at a starting dose of 30 mg daily, whereas ophthalmopathy patients were given high-dose intravenous methylprednisolone. TCR Vbeta CDR3 sequencing of around 130 peripheral blood samples (over 40 ophthalmopathy, about 80 hyperthyroidism and approximately 17 progressor patients) is reported in the paper. Summary of the overall study and its limitations: No statistical method was used to set the sample size in advance, and investigators knew the group allocation. Most expanded thyroid clonotypes (frequency above 0.001) were also found in blood, which suggests that blood repertoires may mirror thyroid immune responses. In cross-validation, a model built on a 13 V-J signature told ophthalmopathy apart from stable hyperthyroidism with under 90% sensitivity and 81% to 82% specificity, and in testing the same model reached 80%/75%. During validation, the model predicted progression to ophthalmopathy a median of around 7 months ahead of onset, with 60% to 71% sensitivity and about 75% specificity.

The TCR beta CDR3 regions were amplified from the RNA transcripts. For the first round of RT-PCR on the TCR CDR3, the HTBI primer set was used together with the Qiagen OneStep RT-PCR kit. Libraries were constructed in a second round of multiplex PCR, after which size selection and purification were carried out. The libraries were sequenced on an Illumina HiSeq2000 using paired-end 100 bp reads. Turning to the authors' computational methods: SOAPnuke was used to process the raw data, removing reads that contained adapters or uncalled bases, had a mean Phred below 15, or lacked an exact match to the constant primer or identifier. COPE v1.2.5 was used to merge the high-quality paired reads, and each unique nucleotide sequence was defined as a clonotype. MiTCR v1.1 was used to align clonotypes to the IMGT TRBV, TRBD and TRBJ reference segments. Analysis was restricted to V-J combinations with a frequency above 0.0001, which covered about 99% of repertoires. The TCS score was defined as F50 (clonal expansion) divided by E x V (chaos), with BLOSUM62-based TCRdist calculated between CDR3 peptides within each V-J. Welch's t-statistics and random forest reduced around 520 V-J features to 13, which were used in a naive Bayes classifier (R e1071). Using fastp at Q25 and MiXCR, TCRdb reprocessed the public reads and kept productive beta chains. Under each unique CDR3 protein, matching rows form one entry showing the most common genes and DNA. TCRdb, not the authors, supplied the V and J calls. For this sample the table gives some 510,000 distinct CDR3 sequences, of which 46% were detected only once. In total, the top ten clones hold roughly 8.2% of the sample.

Graves' hyperthyroidism was defined as stable when no progression to ophthalmopathy occurred over 18 months of follow-up. Hyperthyroidism patients were newly diagnosed, had a disease duration of under 2 months, and were aged 18 to 65 years. Exclusion was applied to patients with uncontrolled infections, other autoimmune diseases, pregnancy or lactation. Diagnoses were based on clinical symptoms, serum thyroxine and TRAb, thyroid ultrasound and orbital computed tomography. Total RNA was extracted using Trizol reagent, and RNA quality was assessed on an Agilent 2100 Bioanalyzer. In its sample, this clonotype was seen a few times. Its antigen target is currently unknown. The sample holds no much larger clone one base away, and base qualities are not on file. V ends up 5 bases short and J 3 bases short, with an unmatched junction base count of 9. From cysteine to phenylalanine, the CDR3 is 15 amino acids long. Only the CDR3 part of the read is kept: 45 bases, read in frame from the first base. CDR1 and CDR2 were assigned from the germline V gene (reference sequence) as SEHNR and FQNEAQ.

Recombination joined TRBV7-9 with TRBJ2-7, with 8 bases aligning to TRBD1. The source material was peripheral blood or thyroid tissue (not recorded which). The receptor was isolated from a woman aged 18-30 years with Graves' hyperthyroidism. Donor details come from another sample of the same person, matched by shared clones. In nucleotides, the sequence is TGTGCCAGCAGCACGGAGGGGGACAGGAGCTACGAGCAGTACTTC. Its protein reads: CASSTEGDRSYEQYF.